Listed here are 25 T cell receptor beta chains from one sample, sequenced in a study of blood T cell repertoires in COVID-19. Repertoires were generated with immunoSEQ multiplex PCR, while TCRdb's copy carries only in-frame clones and drops some. The sample lists approximately 300,000 clones; around nine tenths were seen once. Sequenced input: peripheral blood. Every receptor here comes from a woman in her twenties or thirties with COVID-19, enrolled during active disease.

The chain recombines TRBV5-1 with TRBJ2-7, with D tentatively TRBD2 (7 bases). The germline gives CDR1 SGHRS, CDR2 YFSETQ. The V end lost 5 bases, the J end lost 2 bases, and 11 bases lay between the germline ends. CDR3 length: 13 residues. The CDR3 spells CASRGGAPYEQYF. CDR3 bases: TGCGCCAGCAGGGGGGGGGCCCCCTACGAGCAGTACTTC.

In its sample, this clone was seen a few times. The J gene is TRBJ2-7, the V gene TRBV27; possibly TRBD1 for D (6 bases). V dropped 4 bases and J dropped 6 bases, with 13 bases sitting between them. CDR1 MNHEY and CDR2 SMNVEV come from the germline V gene (reference sequence). The CDR3 length is 13 residues. The CDR3, as DNA: TGTGCCAGCAGTTCCCGGGACACCACCGAGCAGTACTTC. Its protein product is CASSSRDTTEQYF.

The chain carries TRBV2 and TRBJ1-1; 10 positions agree with TRBD1. There are 12 residues in the CDR3. V shed 6 bases and J 5 bases; nucleotides not matched to a gene: 0. The germline gives CDR1 SNHLY, CDR2 FYNNEI. For the CDR3, the DNA is TGTGCCAGCAGGGACAGGGGGACTGAAGCTTTCTTT. It encodes CASRDRGTEAFF.

V is TRBV29-1 and J is TRBJ1-2, with 9 nucleotides matching TRBD1. V was clipped by 7 bases and J by 8 bases; unmatched bases: 20. This CDR3 region has 16 residues. Germline CDR1 is SQVTM and CDR2 is ANQGSEA. CDR3 nucleotides: TGCAGCGCCGGCGCCCTACGGGACAGGGAAGGCCGCGGCTACACCTTC. Its translation: CSAGALRDREGRGYTF.

This clone has only one observation. The genes are TRBV13 and TRBJ1-1; TRBD1 is a possible D gene (5 bases). Trimming stripped 6 bases from V and 3 bases from J, with 11 bases between. The CDR3 contains 13 residues. The V gene's germline CDR1 is PRHDT and CDR2 FYEKMQ (reference sequence). Here the CDR3 reads CASSPKGYTEAFF. CDR3 sequence (DNA): TGTGCCAGCAGTCCCAAGGGGTACACTGAAGCTTTCTTT.

The count of this clone is one. The J gene is TRBJ1-2, the V gene TRBV10-3; TRBD1 matches at 9 bases. The germline V gene encodes CDR1 ENHRY and CDR2 SYGVKD. This CDR3 is 14 amino acids long. Unmatched junction bases numbered 4, after V lost 3 bases and J lost 5 bases. The CDR3 loop is CAISDRTGEYGYTF. CDR3 nucleotides: TGTGCCATCAGTGACCGGACAGGGGAGTATGGCTACACCTTC.

This chain links TRBV19 with TRBJ2-7; TRBD2 aligns across 11 bases. J lost 1 base, V lost 5 bases, and 7 bases had no gene match. This CDR3 is built from 16 residues. Germline CDR1 is LNHDA and CDR2 is SQIVND (reference sequence). This CDR3 is CASSLVAGGGSYEQYF. Written as DNA, the CDR3 is TGTGCCAGTAGTCTGGTAGCGGGAGGGGGATCCTACGAGCAGTACTTC.

J is TRBJ1-4 and V is TRBV7-6; D is uncertain. V was cut by 4 bases and J by 2 bases, with 17 bases left in between. Per germline, CDR1 SGHVS and CDR2 FNYEAQ. The CDR3 spans 17 residues. Here the CDR3 DNA reads TGTGCCAGCAGCTCAGGAGGAGGGTTGGGGACTAATGAAAAACTGTTTTTT. This translates into CASSSGGGLGTNEKLFF.

This clone was seen once. V usage is TRBV6-5 and J usage is TRBJ1-1; the D is unclear. The CDR3 runs 12 residues. Trimming removed 5 bases from V and 5 bases from J, with 9 bases in between. Germline V gives CDR1 MNHEY, CDR2 SVGAGI. This CDR3 is CASSPGRTEAFF. The DNA for the CDR3 is TGTGCCAGCAGTCCAGGCAGGACTGAAGCTTTCTTT.

This rearrangement joins TRBV6-2 or TRBV6-3 to TRBJ2-1; 11 positions match TRBD2. Germline CDR1 is MNHEY and CDR2 is SVGEGT. The CDR3 runs to 16 residues. V lost 5 bases, J lost 5 bases, and 8 bases stayed unmatched. CDR3: CASSNSGRAWNNEQFF. CDR3 bases: TGTGCCAGCAGTAATAGCGGGAGGGCCTGGAACAATGAGCAGTTCTTC.

The rearrangement links TRBV18 to TRBJ1-5; TRBD1 aligns across 7 bases. Trimming cost V 5 bases and J 5 bases; bases outside gene matches: 12. Germline V lookup: CDR1 KGHSH, CDR2 LQKENI. The CDR3 is 16 residues long. The CDR3 nucleotides read TGTGCCAGCTCAGTGTCCTTGACAGGGAACGATCAGCCCCAGCATTTT. It translates to CASSVSLTGNDQPQHF.

The genes are TRBV7-3 and TRBJ2-3; D unresolved. The CDR3 loop spans 13 amino acids. Trimming removed 3 bases at V and 1 base at J, with 5 bases between. From germline, CDR1 is SGHTA and CDR2 FQGTGA. The DNA of the CDR3 is TGTGCCAGCAGCTTTCAGGGCACAGATACGCAGTATTTT. It is translated as CASSFQGTDTQYF.

On this clone: The sample contains more than one DNA sequence encoding this CDR3. The rearrangement links TRBV5-4 to TRBJ1-2, with TRBD1 matching over 9 bases. The CDR3 sequence is 16 residues long. After removal of 4 bases from V and 2 bases from J, the junction contained 9 bases not matched to a gene. Germline assignment: CDR1 SGHNT and CDR2 YYREEE (reference sequence). This CDR3 reads CASSIPGQGANYGYTF. The CDR3 nucleotides are TGTGCCAGCAGCATACCGGGACAGGGAGCAAACTATGGCTACACCTTC.

The chain has TRBV6-5 and TRBJ2-7, with TRBD2 identical over 9 bases. The CDR3 has 13 amino acids. The germline CDR1 and CDR2 sequences are MNHEY and SVGAGI. Losses at the gene ends were 7 bases for V and 6 bases for J; bases not matched to a gene: 7. The CDR3 is CASKPGLASEQYF. The CDR3 DNA reads as TGTGCCAGCAAGCCGGGACTAGCCTCCGAGCAGTACTTC.

The J gene is TRBJ1-3, the V gene TRBV4-1; D is possibly TRBD1 (6 bases). This CDR3 comprises 19 residues. CDR1 and CDR2 (germline): MGHRA, YSYEKL. Trimming took 4 bases from V and 0 from J, leaving 22 bases between them. CDR3: CASSLRGGRGDSSGNTIYF. CDR3 nucleotide sequence: TGCGCCAGCAGCCTAAGGGGCGGCAGGGGCGATAGCTCTGGAAACACCATATATTTT.

V gene TRBV4-3 combines with J gene TRBJ1-3; 10 bases align to TRBD1. The CDR3 has 17 residues. V dropped 4 bases and J dropped 3; count of bases not matched to a gene: 9. Germline CDR1 reads LGHNA; CDR2 reads YSLEER. CDR3 bases: TGCGCCAGCAGCCTCCGATCGACAGGGGGCTATGGAAACACCATATATTTT. Encoded protein: CASSLRSTGGYGNTIYF.

The chain recombines TRBV18 with TRBJ1-1; D remains unclear. The length of the CDR3 is 12 residues. Per the germline V gene, CDR1 is KGHSH and CDR2 is LQKENI. Between the trimmed V and J ends, which lost 6 bases and 3 bases, there was a span of 8 bases. The CDR3 is CASSREDTEAFF. CDR3 nucleotide sequence: TGTGCCAGCTCCCGCGAGGACACTGAAGCTTTCTTT.

This clone appeared once. The rearrangement uses TRBV9 and TRBJ2-1, with TRBD2 identical over 7 bases. The CDR3 covers 15 residues. Germline CDR1 and CDR2: SGDLS and YYNGEE. The V segment lost 0 bases and the J segment 1 base; nucleotides outside the gene matches: 1. The CDR3 region is CASSVGRESYNEQFF. DNA of the CDR3: TGTGCCAGCAGCGTAGGGCGGGAGTCCTACAATGAGCAGTTCTTC.

About this clone itself: One end of the junction fails to match germline, which may point to a read error. This chain uses TRBV7-7 with TRBJ2-7; 7 bases are shared with TRBD1. The length of the CDR3 is 15 residues. The germline CDR1 and CDR2 sequences are SSHAT and FNYEAQ (reference sequence). In nucleotides, the CDR3 is TGTGCTAGCAGCCCAAGACAGGGCTGGTCCTACGAGCAGTACTTC. Encoded protein: CASSPRQGWSYEQYF.

The V call is TRBV19, the J call TRBJ2-7; D is possibly TRBD1 (5 bases). This CDR3 is built from 13 residues. V lost 3 bases, J lost 6 bases, and 12 bases lay in between. Germline V gene data show CDR1 as LNHDA and CDR2 as SQIVND (reference sequence). The CDR3 spells CASSMTVTGEQYF. CDR3 DNA sequence: TGTGCCAGTAGTATGACAGTAACGGGCGAGCAGTACTTC. The complete variable domain, with remaining parts taken from reference TRBV19 and TRBJ2-7, reads DGGITQSPKYLFRKEGQNVTLSCEQNLNHDAMYWYRQDPGQGLRLIYYSQIVNDFQKGDIAEGYSVSREKKESFPLTVTSAQKNPTAFYLCASSMTVTGEQYFGPGTRLTVT.

V is TRBV21-1 and J is TRBJ1-3; TRBD1, as called in the table, went unchecked against the DNA. TRBV21-1 represents a pseudogene. The CDR3 extends over 16 amino acids. The CDR3 protein is CASSKNPDSSGNTIYF. The CDR3 bases are TGTGCCAGCAGCAAAAACCCGGACAGCTCTGGAAACACCATATATTTT.

To note about this clone: At one end, the junction sequence differs from germline, possibly due to a read error. The J gene is TRBJ2-3, the V gene TRBV7-7, with TRBD2 identical over 11 bases. Germline CDR1 SSHAT, CDR2 FNYEAQ (reference sequence). This CDR3 is built from 14 residues. CDR3: CASSRGTSGDTQYF. The CDR3, as DNA: TGTGCTAGCAGCCGAGGGACTAGCGGAGATACGCAGTATTTT. The variable domain in full, with the rest retrieved from reference TRBV7-7 and TRBJ2-3, is GAGVSQSPRYKVTKRGQDVTLRCDPISSHATLYWYQQALGQGPEFLTYFNYEAQPDKSGLPSDRFSAERPEGSISTLTIQRTEQRDSAMYRCASSRGTSGDTQYFGPGTRLTVL.

The chain is built from TRBV28 and TRBJ2-7; D perhaps matches TRBD1 (6 bases). In germline, CDR1 is MDHEN, CDR2 SYDVKM. The length of the CDR3 is 14 residues. V lost 2 bases and J 2 bases, leaving 10 bases between the germline ends. The CDR3 region is CASSLPDRPYEQYF. The CDR3 nucleotides are TGTGCCAGCAGTTTACCCGACAGGCCCTACGAGCAGTACTTC.

The V and J genes are TRBV5-1 and TRBJ1-5; D is possibly TRBD1 (5 bases). There are 16 residues in the CDR3. The V gene lost 0 bases and the J gene lost 2 bases, with 12 bases spanning the gap. Germline assignment: CDR1 SGHRS and CDR2 YFSETQ. The CDR3, as DNA: TGCGCCAGCAGCTTGGGTGGAGGGGAGGGCAATCAGCCCCAGCATTTT. This codes for CASSLGGGEGNQPQHF.

The V gene is TRBV5-1, the J gene TRBJ2-7, with 8 bases lining up with TRBD1. J lost 7 bases, V lost 0 bases, and 9 bases had no gene match. This CDR3 comprises 15 residues. Germline V CDR1 and CDR2: SGHRS, YFSETQ. The CDR3 region is CASSLGGQGWREQYF. The CDR3 nucleotides are TGCGCCAGCAGCTTGGGAGGACAGGGATGGAGAGAGCAGTACTTC. Full variable domain (remainder filled in from reference TRBV5-1 and TRBJ2-7): KAGVTQTPRYLIKTRGQQVTLSCSPISGHRSVSWYQQTPGQGLQFLFEYFSETQRNKGNFPGRFSGRQFSNSRSEMNVSTLELGDSALYLCASSLGGQGWREQYFGPGTRLTVT.